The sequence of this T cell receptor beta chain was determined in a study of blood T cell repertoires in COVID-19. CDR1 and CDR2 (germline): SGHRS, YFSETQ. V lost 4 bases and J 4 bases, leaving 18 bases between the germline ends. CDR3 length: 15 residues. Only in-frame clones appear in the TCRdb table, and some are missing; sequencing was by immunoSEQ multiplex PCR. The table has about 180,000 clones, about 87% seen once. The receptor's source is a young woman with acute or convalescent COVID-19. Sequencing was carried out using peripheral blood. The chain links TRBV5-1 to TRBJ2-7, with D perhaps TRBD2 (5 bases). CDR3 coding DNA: TGCGCCAGCAGCGCCCTAGCCTCTACCTTGTACGAGCAGTACTTC. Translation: CASSALASTLYEQYF.